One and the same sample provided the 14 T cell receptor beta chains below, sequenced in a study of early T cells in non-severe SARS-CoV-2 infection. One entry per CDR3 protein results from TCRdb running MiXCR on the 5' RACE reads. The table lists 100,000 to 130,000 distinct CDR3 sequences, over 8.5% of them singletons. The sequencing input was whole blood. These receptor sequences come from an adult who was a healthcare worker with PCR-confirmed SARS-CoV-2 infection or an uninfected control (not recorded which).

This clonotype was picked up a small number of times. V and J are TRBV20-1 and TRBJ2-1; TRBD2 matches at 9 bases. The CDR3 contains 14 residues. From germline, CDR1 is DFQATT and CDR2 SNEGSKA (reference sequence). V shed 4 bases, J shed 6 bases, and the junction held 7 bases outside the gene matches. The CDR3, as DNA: TGCAGTGCTAAAATAGCGGGAGTCGCCAATGAGCAGTTCTTC. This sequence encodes CSAKIAGVANEQFF.

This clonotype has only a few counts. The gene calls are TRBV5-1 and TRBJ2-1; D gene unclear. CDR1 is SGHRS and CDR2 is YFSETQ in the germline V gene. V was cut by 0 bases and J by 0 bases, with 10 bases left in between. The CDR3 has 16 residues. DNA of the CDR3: TGCGCCAGCAGCTTGGCCTACGGCGGCTCCTACAATGAGCAGTTCTTC. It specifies CASSLAYGGSYNEQFF.

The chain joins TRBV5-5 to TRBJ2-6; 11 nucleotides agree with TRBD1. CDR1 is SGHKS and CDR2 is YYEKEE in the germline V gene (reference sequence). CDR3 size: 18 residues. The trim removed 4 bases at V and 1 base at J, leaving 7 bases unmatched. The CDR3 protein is CASSAGQGAMSGANVLTF. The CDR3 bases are TGTGCCAGCAGCGCCGGACAGGGGGCTATGTCTGGGGCCAACGTCCTGACTTTC.

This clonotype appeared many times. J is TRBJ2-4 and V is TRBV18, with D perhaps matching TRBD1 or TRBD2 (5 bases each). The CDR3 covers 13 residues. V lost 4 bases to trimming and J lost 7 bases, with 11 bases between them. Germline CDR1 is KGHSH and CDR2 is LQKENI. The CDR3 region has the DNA TGTGCCAGCTCACGGGACGTCATGAACATTCAGTACTTC. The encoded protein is CASSRDVMNIQYF.

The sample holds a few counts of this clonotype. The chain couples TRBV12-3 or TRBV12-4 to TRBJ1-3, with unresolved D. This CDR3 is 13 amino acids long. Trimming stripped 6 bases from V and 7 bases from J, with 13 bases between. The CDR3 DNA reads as TGTGCCAGCAGGGACCCAACCCGGAACACCATATATTTT. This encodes CASRDPTRNTIYF.

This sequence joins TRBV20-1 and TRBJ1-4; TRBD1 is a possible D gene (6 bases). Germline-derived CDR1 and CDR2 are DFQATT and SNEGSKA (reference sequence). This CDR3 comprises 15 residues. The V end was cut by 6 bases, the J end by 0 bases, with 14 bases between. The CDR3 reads CSARTEIATNEKLFF. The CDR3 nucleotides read TGCAGTGCCAGGACAGAGATCGCAACTAATGAAAAACTGTTTTTT.

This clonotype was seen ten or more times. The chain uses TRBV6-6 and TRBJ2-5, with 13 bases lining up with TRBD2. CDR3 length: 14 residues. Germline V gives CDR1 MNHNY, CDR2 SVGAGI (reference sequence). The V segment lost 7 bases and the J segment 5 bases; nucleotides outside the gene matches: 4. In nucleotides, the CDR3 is TGTGCCAGCAACCGACTAGCGGGAGGTGAGACCCAGTACTTC. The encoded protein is CASNRLAGGETQYF.

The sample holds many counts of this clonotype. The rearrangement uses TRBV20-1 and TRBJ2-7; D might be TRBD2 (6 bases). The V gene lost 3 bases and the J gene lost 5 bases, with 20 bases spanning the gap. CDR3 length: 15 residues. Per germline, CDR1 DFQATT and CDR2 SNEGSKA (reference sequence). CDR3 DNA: TGCAGTGCTAGGGGCGGGGTAGGACTACTTGACGAGCAGTACTTC. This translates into CSARGGVGLLDEQYF.

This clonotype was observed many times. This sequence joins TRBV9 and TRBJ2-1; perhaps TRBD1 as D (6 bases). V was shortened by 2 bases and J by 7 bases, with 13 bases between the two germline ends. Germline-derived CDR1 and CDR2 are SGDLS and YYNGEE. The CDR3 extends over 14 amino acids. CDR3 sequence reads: CASSVFEGVNEQFF. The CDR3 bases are TGTGCCAGCAGCGTTTTTGAGGGGGTTAATGAGCAGTTCTTC.

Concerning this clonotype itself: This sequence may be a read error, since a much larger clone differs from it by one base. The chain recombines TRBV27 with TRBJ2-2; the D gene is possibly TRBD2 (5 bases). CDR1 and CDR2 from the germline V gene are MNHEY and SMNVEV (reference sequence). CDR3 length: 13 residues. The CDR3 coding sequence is TGTGCCAGCAGTGGAGCGGCCACCGGGGAGCTGCTTTTT. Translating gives CASSGAATGELLF.

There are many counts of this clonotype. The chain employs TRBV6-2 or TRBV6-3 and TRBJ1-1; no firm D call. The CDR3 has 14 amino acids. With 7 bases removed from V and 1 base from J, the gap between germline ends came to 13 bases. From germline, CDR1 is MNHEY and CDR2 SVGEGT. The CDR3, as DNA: TGTGCCAGCACCCAAGGAGGCCCGAACACTGAAGCTTTCTTT. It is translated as CASTQGGPNTEAFF.

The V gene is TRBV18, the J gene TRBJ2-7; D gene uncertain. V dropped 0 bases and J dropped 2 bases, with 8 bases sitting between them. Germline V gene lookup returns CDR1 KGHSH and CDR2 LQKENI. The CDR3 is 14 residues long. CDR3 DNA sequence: TGTGCCAGCTCACCACCCAGCCTTCCCTACGAGCAGTACTTC. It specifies CASSPPSLPYEQYF.

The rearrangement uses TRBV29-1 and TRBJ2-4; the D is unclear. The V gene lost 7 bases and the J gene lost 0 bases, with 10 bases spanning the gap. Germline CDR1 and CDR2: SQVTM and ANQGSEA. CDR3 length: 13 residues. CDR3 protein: CSAVTLAKNIQYF. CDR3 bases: TGCAGCGCGGTGACATTAGCCAAAAACATTCAGTACTTC.

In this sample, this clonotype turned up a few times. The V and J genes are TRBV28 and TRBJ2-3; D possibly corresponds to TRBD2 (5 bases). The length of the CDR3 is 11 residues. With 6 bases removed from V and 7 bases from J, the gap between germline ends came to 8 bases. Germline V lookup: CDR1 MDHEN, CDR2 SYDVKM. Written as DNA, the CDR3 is TGTGCCAGCAGCCCGGGGAATACGCAGTATTTT. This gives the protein CASSPGNTQYF.